This T cell receptor beta chain was observed in a study of shared clonotypes between healthy human individuals (dated by TCRdb to the early 2020s). Describing the broader study: The cohort included a few men and a couple of women between 18 and 49 years of age. For each donor, three plates each were used for CD4 naive and CD4 memory, two plates were used for CD8 naive, and one plate was used for CD8 memory. To increase sequencing depth and limit assay-specific biases, TCR repertoire library preparation and sequencing were carried out by different laboratories using diverse techniques. To estimate repertoire size and how much clonotype sharing occurs between individuals, the study deeply sequenced the blood TCR repertoires of several healthy adults. Per donor, leukapheresis produced somewhere between about 0.85 and 10 billion PBMCs.

About this clone itself: Its antigen specificity is not known. No base-level quality is on record; no much larger clone is a single base apart. Additional DNA sequences in this sample encode the identical CDR3.

Deletion took 2 bases off V and 1 base off J, with a span of 11 bases between the germline ends. From the cysteine up to the phenylalanine, the CDR3 has a length of 15 residues. Only the CDR3 part of the read is kept: 45 bases, read in frame from the first base. As encoded in the germline V gene, CDR1 is KGHSH while CDR2 is LQKENI. Summary of the overall study and its limitations: Only blood was sampled, and tissue TCR repertoires likely differ from those in blood. The genetic and exposure-history diversity represented was limited by the small number of donors. Clonotypes shared by all four sorted-subset donors showed higher generation probabilities than non-shared clonotypes. Pairwise subsampling led to the expectation that sequencing depth would affect the degree of clonotype sharing among donors. Larger estimated clonotype richness was generally found for naive subsets than for memory subsets. Sharing across a few donors was observed for approximately 4.6% of naive CD4, 3.5% of naive CD8, 2% to 2.5% of memory CD4, and approximately 0.41% of memory CD8 clonotypes. Incomplete sequencing was indicated by rarefaction of sorted-subset datasets, despite the large sequencing depth.

Using the deep immunoSEQ assay, TCR CDR3 regions were amplified from genomic DNA by multiplex PCR. Extracted genomic DNA from each cell subset was distributed evenly across all wells of several immunoSEQ 96-well plates, and each plate was treated as a replicate. For sorted subsets, approximately 200 ng of genomic DNA, equivalent to some 33,000 T cell genomes, went into each replicate PCR. Purified libraries were measured with a Qubit 3.0 fluorometer, size-checked on a Bioanalyzer 2100, and measured again with the KAPA Library Quantification kit. Each immunoSEQ 96-well plate was sequenced on its own single-read 150-cycle Illumina NextSeq 550 flow cell. In the source study's methods: Because the immunoSEQ output included only junctional sequences and no quality scores, the filtering could not be the same as the filtering used for full-length reads. To assign V/J genes and CDR3, sequences were annotated against IMGT germline references using PyIR, a Python wrapper for IgBLAST v1.9. Reads were filtered out if the reads had weak V/J assignments (E-value above 1e-6), no CDR3, stop codons, out-of-frame junctions, or ambiguous translated residues. V3J clonotypes were defined as sequences sharing the same inferred V gene, J gene, and CDR3 amino acid sequence. Percentage overlap between repertoires was calculated by dividing the number of shared unique clonotypes by the size of the smaller repertoire. Repertoire richness was assessed with RTK rarefaction, the Chao1 estimator, and Recon v2.1 estimates of unobserved clonotypes. OLGA was used to compute generation probabilities for all TCRbeta clonotypes that the gDNA method yielded from a few donors. Held by TCRdb, this immuneACCESS table contains in-frame sequences only and omits some clones. Under half of the omission traces to an unresolved V gene where checked; the cause of the rest is unknown. V, J and clone size are taken as reported in that table, and D and trimming were inferred from the DNA itself. The sample yields about 680,000 clones; roughly 70% were counted once. The ten biggest clones cover around 1.6% of the sample.

The donors were healthy, HIV-negative adults who had no recently reported acute infections or vaccinations. Only Caucasian adults living in Nashville, Tennessee, USA were represented among the donors. CD4+ T cells were enriched by magnetic negative selection, after which naive cells were positively selected on CD45RA and the negative fraction was taken as the memory subset. Blood was obtained by leukapheresis, after which PBMCs were separated by Ficoll-Histopaque density gradient centrifugation and cryopreserved in liquid nitrogen vapor phase. Analytical flow cytometry was used to check the purity and quantity of every magnetically sorted T cell population. Genomic DNA was isolated from each sorted fraction and quantified by UV absorbance on a Nanodrop 2000c.

The chain links TRBV18 with TRBJ1-2; the D gene is possibly TRBD1, with 6 bases matching. Sequencing was carried out using memory CD4+ T cells sorted from blood. This specimen's cell subset or site label, per the study, means: CD45RA-negative fraction. The clonotype comes from a woman in her twenties or thirties in good health. The CDR3 has the sequence CASSPSTGINYGYTF. At the DNA level, the sequence is TGTGCCAGCTCACCAAGCACAGGGATTAACTATGGCTACACCTTC.